The subject of this entry is one T cell receptor beta chain. Its antigen has not been determined. No much larger clonotype is one base removed from it; base qualities were not supplied. The data are from a study of T cell responses to AZD1222 COVID-19 vaccine (dated by TCRdb to about 2021). A note on the overall study: AZD1222 recipients given second doses at about 4 weeks or at about 12 weeks were pooled, since spike-specific TCR depth and breadth were not found to differ between the two schedules. TCR sequencing covered over 230 trial participants: 200 to 220 given two doses of AZD1222 and about 26 given two doses of MenACWY control vaccine. Trial participants were enrolled by age into subgroups of 18-55, 56-69 and 70-plus years, and 148, 28 and 57 TCR-sequenced participants, respectively, were included in these subgroups. Overall study outcomes, separate from this receptor: Participants were mostly white British and included more females than males, and it was suggested by the authors that clonal diversity may have been underestimated. Because no samples from the day 14 peak response were available, repertoires could be characterized only after the peak T cell response. Nearly half of unique spike-specific TCRs reportedly recognized epitopes outside regions mutated in the B.1.351 and B.1.1.7 variants. Conclusions about previously exposed vaccinees are limited, since just a handful of AZD1222 recipients were seropositive for SARS-CoV-2 at baseline. Vaccine-associated CD4 TCRs spanned the whole spike protein, with dominant responses in regions 160-218 and 743-854. The 56-69-year group was small, and its depth increase did not reach significance, likely because of low power. After two AZD1222 doses, spike-specific TCR breadth and depth were significantly higher than at day 0 and than in MenACWY recipients.

The intended sense of this specimen's time point label: baseline before first vaccination. The vaccinee samples were drawn from two UK trials, COV001 and COV002, one of which was a single-blind randomized controlled phase 2/3 trial testing AZD1222 (ChAdOx1 nCoV-19) in healthy adults. Trial participant PBMC samples were collected at day 0 and day 28 after the second dose for TCRbeta chain sequencing. The CDR3 regions of human TCRbeta chains were subjected to immunosequencing. Turning to the authors' computational methods: Repertoire TCRs were matched against a reference library of SARS-CoV-2-specific TCRs generated with the MIRA antigen-specificity platform. Breadth meant the fraction of unique TCRs that were SARS-CoV-2-associated, whereas depth meant the fraction of total T cells that were SARS-CoV-2-associated. Each spike-specific TCR was assigned to its reactive spike region and to a CD4 or CD8 class using the MIRA data. Log10-transformed breadth and depth values were compared by one-way ANOVA with Sidak's multiple comparisons tests. As stored in TCRdb, this immuneACCESS dataset retains in-frame rearrangements with V and J assigned. A fraction of the clones does not appear; measured against another copy, unresolved V genes explain less than half of the discrepancy, and the remainder lacks a known reason. Clone size and the V and J calls come from that table; the DNA yielded D and trimming. The sample table lists around 100,000 clones, around 90% of them with a count of one. 4% to 5.5% of the sample rests with the top ten.

CDR1 and CDR2 (MNHEY, SVGEGT) derive from the germline V gene. Relative to germline, V is missing 4 bases and J is missing 4 bases, with 9 bases of the junction outside any gene match. The CDR3, from cysteine to phenylalanine, totals 16 residues. The entry retains the CDR3 DNA only, 48 bases that are in frame from base 1. This sequence uses TRBV6-2 or TRBV6-3 and TRBJ2-1; 8 bases in between match TRBD1. Sequences were derived from peripheral blood, sampled on day 0 of AZD1222 vaccination. The TCR was taken from an adult in good health. The CDR3 region: CASSSTGTGVYNEQFF. The nucleotide sequence is TGTGCCAGCAGTTCCACCGGGACAGGAGTTTACAATGAGCAGTTCTTC.